The TCR beta chain under discussion was sequenced for a study of T-cell reconstitution after alpha-beta-depleted transplantation in children. Findings of the study overall: T-cell counts and diversity at one year following transplant were attributed mainly to newly produced T cells. Several patients had high TCRbeta diversity at day 60; it came from surviving recipient T cells and thymic progenitors. Expanded clones from the graft, numbering several hundred, reportedly supplied alpha-beta T cells about two months after transplant.

It was with unique molecular identifiers that the TCRbeta library was prepared. TCRdb re-derived calls from the PCR reads in MiXCR, one entry per CDR3 protein. The data contain 150,000 to 250,000 distinct CDR3 sequences, roughly 6.3% of them singletons. Germline V gene lookup returns CDR1 MGHRA and CDR2 YSYEKL. The CDR3 is 13 amino acids. Trimming left V 4 bases short and J 8 bases short, with 12 bases between. In this sample, this clonotype turned up many times. Its specificity is unknown. This material consisted of PBMCs, taken before TCRalphabeta/CD19-depleted stem cell transplant. This receptor was identified in a girl in the first two years of life with combined immunodeficiency, due to receive a stem cell transplant. The chain joins TRBV4-1 to TRBJ2-1; D gene ambiguous. The CDR3 protein is CASSLQNSDEQFF. CDR3 DNA sequence: TGCGCCAGCAGCCTACAGAATTCCGATGAGCAGTTCTTC.